A single sample is the source of the 25 T cell receptor beta chains below, sequenced in a study of cytomegalovirus exposure and HLA in healthy donors. PCR involved 60 Vbeta and 13 Jbeta primers. The table came from immunoSEQ multiplex PCR; TCRdb's copy has only in-frame clones and leaves some out. Of 120,000 or so clones listed, around three fifths are singletons. Input material: PBMCs. The source of these receptors is a woman in her thirties or forties in good health and CMV-seropositive.

This rearrangement joins TRBV11-3 to TRBJ2-1, with 8 nucleotides matching TRBD1. CDR3 length equals 14 residues. V dropped 5 bases and J dropped 10; count of bases not matched to a gene: 10. Germline CDR1 SGHNT, CDR2 YENEEA. The CDR3 nucleotides are TGTGCCAGCAGCCACTTCGACAGGGGCGGGGAGCAGTTCTTC. It is translated as CASSHFDRGGEQFF.

CDR3 in amino acids: CASSTRLADEQYF. The CDR3 nucleotides are TGTGCCAGCAGCACACGACTAGCGGACGAGCAGTACTTC. This chain links TRBV11-2 with TRBJ2-7, with 9 bases that match TRBD2. CDR1 SGHAT and CDR2 FQNNGV come from the germline V gene. V dropped 5 bases and J dropped 5; count of bases not matched to a gene: 4. CDR3 length equals 13 residues.

The chain uses TRBV9 and TRBJ1-3, with D possibly TRBD1 on 6 matching bases. CDR3 size: 15 residues. V shed 4 bases and J shed 0 bases, with 11 bases lying between them. Germline V CDR1 and CDR2: SGDLS, YYNGEE. The CDR3 region is CASSIQGHSGNTIYF. The CDR3 DNA follows: TGTGCCAGCAGCATACAGGGTCACTCTGGAAACACCATATATTTT.

In its sample, this clone was seen a few times. The chain recombines TRBV19 with TRBJ2-7; 8 bases map to TRBD2. The CDR3 is made up of 16 amino acids. Germline V gene sequence: CDR1 LNHDA, CDR2 SQIVND (reference sequence). V shed 6 bases and J 3 bases; nucleotides not matched to a gene: 13. The DNA of the CDR3 is TGTGCCAGTAGCAGCCGGGCGGGGGGCCTCGTCTACGAGCAGTACTTC. Translating it yields CASSSRAGGLVYEQYF. Full variable domain (outside the CDR3, taken from reference TRBV19 and TRBJ2-7): DGGITQSPKYLFRKEGQNVTLSCEQNLNHDAMYWYRQDPGQGLRLIYYSQIVNDFQKGDIAEGYSVSREKKESFPLTVTSAQKNPTAFYLCASSSRAGGLVYEQYFGPGTRLTVT.

This clone has just a few counts. The J gene is TRBJ2-5, the V gene TRBV18, with D perhaps TRBD2 (6 bases). Germline V gives CDR1 KGHSH, CDR2 LQKENI. Trimming took 0 bases from V and 1 from J, leaving 9 bases between them. The CDR3 is 15 residues long. The CDR3 DNA sequence: TGTGCCAGCTCACCACCGGTGGGGGGCCAAGAGACCCAGTACTTC. This gives the protein CASSPPVGGQETQYF.

The chain employs TRBV12-5 and TRBJ2-5; 12 bases are a match to TRBD2. The CDR3 consists of 17 residues. V was pared by 4 bases and J by 4 bases, with 10 bases of the junction left unmatched. From germline, CDR1 is LGHNT and CDR2 FRNRAP. CDR3 DNA sequence: TGTGCTAGTGGTTCCCCCTCCCTAGCGGGGGGGCGAGAGACCCAGTACTTC. This codes for CASGSPSLAGGRETQYF.

This clone was detected a few times. The V and J genes are TRBV5-1 and TRBJ1-3; D gene unclear. V was clipped by 0 bases and J by 3 bases, with 7 bases between them. The germline V gene has CDR1 SGHRS and CDR2 YFSETQ. The CDR3 runs to 14 residues. Here the CDR3 reads CASSLGTDGNTIYF. For the CDR3, the DNA is TGCGCCAGCAGCTTGGGGACTGATGGAAACACCATATATTTT.

This chain joins TRBV5-1 and TRBJ2-7, with 8 bases fitting TRBD1. The V segment lost 0 bases and the J segment 3 bases; nucleotides outside the gene matches: 5. The germline V gene has CDR1 SGHRS and CDR2 YFSETQ. This CDR3 has 15 amino acids. In DNA form, the CDR3 reads TGCGCCAGCAGCTTGGGACAGGGGCCGATCTACGAGCAGTACTTC. Its translation is CASSLGQGPIYEQYF.

V gene TRBV6-5 combines with J gene TRBJ1-1, with 11 bases fitting TRBD1. The CDR3 covers 15 residues. The V gene's germline CDR1 is MNHEY and CDR2 SVGAGI. With 2 bases clipped from V and 10 bases from J, the junction kept 9 bases outside the gene matches. The CDR3 region has the DNA TGTGCCAGCAGTTACGACGGACAGGGGGCGTTTGGAGCTTTCTTT. Translating gives CASSYDGQGAFGAFF.

The chain uses TRBV11-2 and TRBJ1-1, with D tentatively TRBD1 (5 bases). This CDR3 region has 13 residues. V was trimmed by 5 bases and J by 2 bases, leaving 9 bases between them. Germline V gene lookup returns CDR1 SGHAT and CDR2 FQNNGV. The CDR3 spells CASSVTGNTEAFF. The CDR3 coding sequence is TGTGCCAGCAGCGTAACAGGTAACACTGAAGCTTTCTTT.

The V and J genes are TRBV7-9 and TRBJ2-7, with 10 bases lining up with TRBD2. CDR1 SEHNR and CDR2 FQNEAQ come from the germline V gene (reference sequence). The V gene end was trimmed by 5 bases and the J gene end by 3 bases; junction bases not matched to a gene: 10. The CDR3 is made up of 16 amino acids. The CDR3 is CASSPGLAVNFYEQYF. CDR3 coding DNA: TGTGCCAGCAGCCCCGGACTAGCGGTAAACTTCTACGAGCAGTACTTC. The whole variable domain, remainder taken from reference TRBV7-9 and TRBJ2-7, is DTGVSQNPRHKITKRGQNVTFRCDPISEHNRLYWYRQTLGQGPEFLTYFQNEAQLEKSRLLSDRFSAERPKGSFSTLEIQRTEQGDSAMYLCASSPGLAVNFYEQYFGPGTRLTVT.

This chain joins TRBV4-1 and TRBJ1-3; tentative D call: TRBD1 (5 bases). The CDR3 sequence is 15 residues long. Germline loops: CDR1 MGHRA, CDR2 YSYEKL. Trimming removed 0 bases from V and 4 bases from J, with 10 bases in between. The CDR3 loop is CASSQDWQGGNTIYF. The CDR3 DNA reads TGCGCCAGCAGCCAAGATTGGCAGGGAGGAAACACCATATATTTT.

This chain links TRBV6-4 with TRBJ2-2; 8 bases are a match to TRBD1. CDR3 length: 16 residues. The germline CDR1 and CDR2 sequences are MRHNA and SNTAGT. J lost 5 bases, V lost 8 bases, and 13 bases had no gene match. As DNA, the CDR3 is TGTGCCAGCGGGGAGACAGGGGCTTACGAGACCGGGGAGCTGTTTTTT. Translation: CASGETGAYETGELFF.

This clone showed up just a few times. V usage is TRBV14 and J usage is TRBJ2-7; the D gene is possibly TRBD2 (7 bases). Germline V gene sequence: CDR1 SGHDN, CDR2 FVKESK. V was clipped by 1 base and J by 5 bases, with 9 bases between them. The CDR3 sequence is 13 residues long. The CDR3 nucleotides are TGTGCCAGCAGCCAAGGCGGGGGCAACGAGCAGTACTTC. It specifies CASSQGGGNEQYF.

The chain has TRBV5-6 and TRBJ2-7; 9 bases fit TRBD2. Trimming took 2 bases from V and 4 from J; bases not matched to a gene: 4. The CDR3 sequence is 14 residues long. Per the germline V gene, CDR1 is SGHDT and CDR2 is YYEEEE. The chain's CDR3 is CASSFGTSSYEQYF. The CDR3 DNA sequence: TGTGCCAGCAGCTTCGGGACTAGCTCGTACGAGCAGTACTTC.

J is TRBJ2-5 and V is TRBV29-1, with D hard to call. V lost 1 base and J 5 bases, leaving 5 bases between the germline ends. In germline, CDR1 is SQVTM, CDR2 ANQGSEA. The CDR3 length is 11 residues. In DNA, the CDR3 is TGCAGCGTTGAAGGGAGTGAGACCCAGTACTTC. Translation: CSVEGSETQYF.

CDR3 bases: TGTGCCTGGAGTCCGCACAGGGGGCGAAGGGGCTACACCTTC. Its translation is CAWSPHRGRRGYTF. The chain combines TRBV30 with TRBJ1-2; 9 nucleotides match TRBD1. Trimming cost V 2 bases and J 8 bases; bases outside gene matches: 9. Germline V lookup: CDR1 GTSNPN, CDR2 SVGIG (reference sequence). CDR3 length: 14 residues.

The chain joins TRBV14 to TRBJ2-3; 7 bases line up with TRBD1. The junction had 2 bases not matched to a gene; V was cut back by 1 base and J by 4 bases. The length of the CDR3 is 14 residues. Germline values: CDR1 SGHDN, CDR2 FVKESK. This CDR3 reads CASSQAQGADTQYF. For the CDR3, the DNA is TGTGCCAGCAGCCAAGCCCAGGGGGCAGATACGCAGTATTTT.

The chain carries TRBV9 and TRBJ1-1; TRBD1 matches 7 bases. The CDR3 runs 15 residues. Germline V lookup: CDR1 SGDLS, CDR2 YYNGEE. Germline trimming cut 0 bases from V and 4 bases from J; bases unmatched to any gene: 6. The CDR3 sequence: CASSVAEAGGTEAFF. The CDR3 bases are TGTGCCAGCAGCGTAGCTGAGGCAGGGGGCACTGAAGCTTTCTTT.

This chain joins TRBV14 and TRBJ2-7; tentatively, D is TRBD1 (6 bases). V shed 1 base and J shed 1 base, with 11 bases lying between them. The CDR3 is 15 amino acids. CDR1 is SGHDN, CDR2 FVKESK, per germline. DNA of the CDR3: TGTGCCAGCAGCCAAGGCATTGGACAGTCCTACGAGCAGTACTTC. Protein product: CASSQGIGQSYEQYF.

The genes are TRBV5-6 and TRBJ2-2; 8 bases fit TRBD2. The trim removed 4 bases at V and 6 bases at J, leaving 11 bases unmatched. CDR1 is SGHDT and CDR2 is YYEEEE in the germline V gene. The CDR3 totals 16 residues. The DNA for the CDR3 is TGTGCCAGCAGCCGATTCGGGACTAGTCTCGCCGGGGAGCTGTTTTTT. It translates to CASSRFGTSLAGELFF. Complete variable domain (other parts from reference TRBV5-6 and TRBJ2-2): DAGVTQSPTHLIKTRGQQVTLRCSPKSGHDTVSWYQQALGQGPQFIFQYYEEEERQRGNFPDRFSGHQFPNYSSELNVNALLLGDSALYLCASSRFGTSLAGELFFGEGSRLTVL.

The rearrangement joins TRBV11-2 to TRBJ2-7; a possible D gene is TRBD2 (5 bases). Trimming pared 2 bases from V and 5 bases from J, leaving 16 bases between. Germline CDR1 and CDR2: SGHAT and FQNNGV. This CDR3 comprises 15 residues. Written as DNA, the CDR3 is TGTGCCAGCAGCTTAAGCGGTGGGCCTCCAAACGAGCAGTACTTC. Its protein is CASSLSGGPPNEQYF.

The rearrangement joins TRBV5-8 to TRBJ1-3, with TRBD1 identical over 8 bases. V dropped 5 bases and J dropped 4; count of bases not matched to a gene: 11. Germline V lookup: CDR1 SGHTS, CDR2 YDEGEE. The CDR3 is 16 amino acids. The CDR3 loop reads CASSRDRGESGNTIYF. The CDR3 region has the DNA TGTGCCAGCAGTAGAGACAGGGGCGAATCGGGAAACACCATATATTTT.

This clone was counted at least ten times. The chain is built from TRBV27 and TRBJ1-2; possibly TRBD1 for D (5 bases). The V gene lost 4 bases and the J gene lost 7 bases, with 7 bases spanning the gap. CDR1 is MNHEY and CDR2 is SMNVEV in the germline V gene (reference sequence). The CDR3 runs to 11 residues. CDR3 in DNA: TGTGCCAGCAGTTCAGGGCTTGGCTACACCTTC. It specifies CASSSGLGYTF.

J is TRBJ1-1 and V is TRBV5-1; D not resolved. The CDR3 covers 14 residues. The V and J ends lost 0 bases and 6 bases respectively, with 12 bases between them. The germline gives CDR1 SGHRS, CDR2 YFSETQ. CDR3 sequence: CASSLAEGWAEAFF. DNA for the CDR3: TGCGCCAGCAGCTTGGCGGAGGGCTGGGCTGAAGCTTTCTTT.